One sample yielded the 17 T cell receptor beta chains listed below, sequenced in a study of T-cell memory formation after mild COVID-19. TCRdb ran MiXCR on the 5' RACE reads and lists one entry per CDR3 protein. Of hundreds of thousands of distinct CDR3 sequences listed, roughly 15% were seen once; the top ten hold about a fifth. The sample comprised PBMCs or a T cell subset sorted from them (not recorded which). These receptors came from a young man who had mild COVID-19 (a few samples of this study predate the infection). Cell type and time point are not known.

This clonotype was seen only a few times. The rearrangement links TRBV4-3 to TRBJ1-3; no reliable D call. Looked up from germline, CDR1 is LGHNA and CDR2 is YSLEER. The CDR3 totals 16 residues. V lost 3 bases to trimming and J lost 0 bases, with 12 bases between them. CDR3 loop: CASSQKIEVSGNTIYF. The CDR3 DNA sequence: TGCGCCAGCAGCCAGAAAATCGAGGTCTCTGGAAACACCATATATTTT.

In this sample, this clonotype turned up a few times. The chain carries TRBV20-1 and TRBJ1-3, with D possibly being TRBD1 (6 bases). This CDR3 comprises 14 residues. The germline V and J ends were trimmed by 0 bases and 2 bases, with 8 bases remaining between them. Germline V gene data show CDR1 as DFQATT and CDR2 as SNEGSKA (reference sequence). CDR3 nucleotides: TGCAGTGCTAGAGACAGGGGAACTGGAAACACCATATATTTT. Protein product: CSARDRGTGNTIYF.

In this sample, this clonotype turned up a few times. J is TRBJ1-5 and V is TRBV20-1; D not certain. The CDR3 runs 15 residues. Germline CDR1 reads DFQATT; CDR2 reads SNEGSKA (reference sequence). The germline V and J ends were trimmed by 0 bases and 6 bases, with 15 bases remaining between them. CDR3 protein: CSARDSWGGFQPQHF. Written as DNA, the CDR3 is TGCAGTGCTAGAGATTCCTGGGGAGGGTTTCAGCCCCAGCATTTT.

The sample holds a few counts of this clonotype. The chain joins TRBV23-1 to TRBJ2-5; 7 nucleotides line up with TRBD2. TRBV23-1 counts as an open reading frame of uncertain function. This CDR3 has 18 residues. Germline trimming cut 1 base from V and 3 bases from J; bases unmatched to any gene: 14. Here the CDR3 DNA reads TGCGCCAGCAGTCAATGGACCCTCAGGCGGGGGACCAAAGAGACCCAGTACTTC. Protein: CASSQWTLRRGTKETQYF.

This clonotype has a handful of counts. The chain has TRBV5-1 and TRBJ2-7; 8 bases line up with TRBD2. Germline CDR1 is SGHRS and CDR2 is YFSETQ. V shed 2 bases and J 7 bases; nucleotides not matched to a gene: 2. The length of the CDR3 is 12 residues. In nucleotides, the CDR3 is TGCGCCAGCAGCTTCGGGGGGGATGAGCAGTACTTC. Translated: CASSFGGDEQYF.

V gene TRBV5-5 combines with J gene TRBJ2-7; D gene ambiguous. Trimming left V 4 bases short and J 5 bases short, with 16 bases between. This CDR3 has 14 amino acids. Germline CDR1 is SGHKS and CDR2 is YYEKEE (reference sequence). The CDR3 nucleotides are TGTGCCAGCAGCACCCCAAGGGCGTCCAACGAGCAGTACGTC. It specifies CASSTPRASNEQYV.

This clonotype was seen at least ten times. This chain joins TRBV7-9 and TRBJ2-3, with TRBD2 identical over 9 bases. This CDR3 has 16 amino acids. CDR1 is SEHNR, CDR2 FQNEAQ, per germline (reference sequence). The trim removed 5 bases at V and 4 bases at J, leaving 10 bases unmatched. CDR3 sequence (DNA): TGTGCCAGCAGCCCCCGTGGGCGGGGGGGCGCAGATACGCAGTATTTT. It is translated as CASSPRGRGGADTQYF.

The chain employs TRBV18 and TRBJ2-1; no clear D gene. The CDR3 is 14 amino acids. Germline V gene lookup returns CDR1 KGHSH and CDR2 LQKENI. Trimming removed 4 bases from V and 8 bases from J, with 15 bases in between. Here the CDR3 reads CASSRYGPSDEQFF. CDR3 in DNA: TGTGCCAGCTCACGTTACGGGCCATCGGATGAGCAGTTCTTC.

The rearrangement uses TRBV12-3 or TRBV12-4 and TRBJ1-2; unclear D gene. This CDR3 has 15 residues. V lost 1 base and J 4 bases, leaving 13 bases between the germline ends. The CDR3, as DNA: TGTGCCAGCAGTTTAGGAACGGGAGTTGGCTATGGCTACACCTTC. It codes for CASSLGTGVGYGYTF.

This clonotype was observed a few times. CDR3 sequence: CAISEREVADTQYF. The CDR3 coding sequence is TGTGCCATCAGTGAACGGGAGGTCGCAGATACGCAGTATTTT. The chain is built from TRBV10-3 and TRBJ2-3, with 7 bases lining up with TRBD2. This CDR3 comprises 14 residues. CDR1 ENHRY and CDR2 SYGVKD come from the germline V gene. V shed 3 bases, J shed 4 bases, and the junction held 4 bases outside the gene matches.

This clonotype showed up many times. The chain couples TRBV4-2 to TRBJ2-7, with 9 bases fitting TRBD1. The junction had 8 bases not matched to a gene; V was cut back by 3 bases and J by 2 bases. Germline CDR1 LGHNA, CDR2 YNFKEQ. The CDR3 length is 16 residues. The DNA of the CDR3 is TGTGCCAGCAGCCAGGGGGGACAGGGAGGCCCCTACGAGCAGTACTTC. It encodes CASSQGGQGGPYEQYF.

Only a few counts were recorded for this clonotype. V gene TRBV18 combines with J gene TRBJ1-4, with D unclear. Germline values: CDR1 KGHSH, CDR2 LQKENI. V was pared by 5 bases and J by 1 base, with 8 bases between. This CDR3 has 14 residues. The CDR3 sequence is CASSKRRTNEKLFF. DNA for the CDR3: TGTGCCAGCTCAAAACGCAGAACTAATGAAAAACTGTTTTTT.

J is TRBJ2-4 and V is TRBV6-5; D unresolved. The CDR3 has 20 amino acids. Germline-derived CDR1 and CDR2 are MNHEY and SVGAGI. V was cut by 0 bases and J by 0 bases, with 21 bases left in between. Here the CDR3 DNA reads TGTGCCAGCAGTTACTCGTGGCCAGGAAGATTAGCAGTAGCCAAAAACATTCAGTACTTC. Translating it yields CASSYSWPGRLAVAKNIQYF.

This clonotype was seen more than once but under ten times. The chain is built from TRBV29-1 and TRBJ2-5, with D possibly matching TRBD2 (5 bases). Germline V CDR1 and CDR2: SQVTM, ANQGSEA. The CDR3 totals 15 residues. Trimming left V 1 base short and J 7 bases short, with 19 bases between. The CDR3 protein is CSVEGWAVLEGTQYF. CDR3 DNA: TGCAGCGTTGAAGGTTGGGCCGTCTTAGAGGGGACCCAGTACTTC.

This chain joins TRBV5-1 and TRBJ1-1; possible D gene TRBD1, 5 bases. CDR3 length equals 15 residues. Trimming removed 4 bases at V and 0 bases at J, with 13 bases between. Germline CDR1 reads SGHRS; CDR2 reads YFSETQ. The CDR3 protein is CASSTTARLNTEAFF. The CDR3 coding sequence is TGCGCCAGCAGCACGACAGCGAGATTGAACACTGAAGCTTTCTTT.

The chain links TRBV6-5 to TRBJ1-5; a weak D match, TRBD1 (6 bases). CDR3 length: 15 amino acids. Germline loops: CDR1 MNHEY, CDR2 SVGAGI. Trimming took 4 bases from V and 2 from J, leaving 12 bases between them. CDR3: CASSSLPGGNQPQHF. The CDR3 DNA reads TGTGCCAGCAGTTCACTCCCAGGGGGCAATCAGCCCCAGCATTTT.

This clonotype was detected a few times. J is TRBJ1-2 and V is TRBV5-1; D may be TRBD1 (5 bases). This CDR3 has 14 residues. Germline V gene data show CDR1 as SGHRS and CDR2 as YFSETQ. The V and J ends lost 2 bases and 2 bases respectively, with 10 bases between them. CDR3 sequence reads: CASSFPGRNYGYTF. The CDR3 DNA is TGCGCCAGCAGCTTCCCGGGACGCAACTATGGCTACACCTTC.